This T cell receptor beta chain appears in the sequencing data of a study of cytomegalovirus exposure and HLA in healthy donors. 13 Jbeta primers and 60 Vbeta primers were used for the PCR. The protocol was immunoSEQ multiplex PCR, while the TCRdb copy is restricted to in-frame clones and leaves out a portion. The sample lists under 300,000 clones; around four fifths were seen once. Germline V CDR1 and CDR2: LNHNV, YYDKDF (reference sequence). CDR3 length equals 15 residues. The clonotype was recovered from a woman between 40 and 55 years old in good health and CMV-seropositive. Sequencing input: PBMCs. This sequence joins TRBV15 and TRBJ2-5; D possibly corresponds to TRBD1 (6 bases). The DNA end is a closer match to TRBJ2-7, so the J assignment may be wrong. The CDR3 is CATSRGAQGPYEQYF. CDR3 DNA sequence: TGTGCCACCAGCAGAGGAGCACAGGGACCCTACGAGCAGTACTTC.